The rows below give T cell receptor beta chains drawn from one sample of a study of cytotoxic CD8 clonotypes in ibrutinib-treated CLL. Clones were sequenced by immunoSEQ multiplex PCR, and TCRdb holds only the in-frame ones, with some missing. The top ten hold over 15% of the sample, which has hundreds of thousands of clones, around 70% seen once. The sequencing used PBMCs, collected after 24 months of ibrutinib treatment. The receptors here all came from a human donor with chronic lymphocytic leukemia. CDR3s leave out the opening cysteine and the closing phenylalanine or tryptophan.

CDR3aa | j_gene | v_gene
ASSLGGGEQY | TRBJ2-7 | TRBV7-9
ASSQSTGTGFNEQF | TRBJ2-1 | TRBV4-2
AWSGMTNEQF | TRBJ2-1 | TRBV30
ASKGFAGNTIY | TRBJ1-3 | TRBV27
ASSPSRGYEQY | TRBJ2-7 | TRBV4-3
ASIMGSGYPGEQY | TRBJ2-7 | TRBV28
ASSSGAPTYEQY | TRBJ2-7 | TRBV27
ASRGHLSGANVLT | TRBJ2-6 | TRBV2
AWESNTRGYT | TRBJ1-2 | TRBV30
ASSLMGSSNEQF | TRBJ2-1 | TRBV5-4
ASSPGTGVRETQY | TRBJ2-5 | TRBV28
ASSQGTSGITRETQY | TRBJ2-5 | TRBV4-3
ASSVEQNTEAF | TRBJ1-1 | TRBV2
ASSYSPGTRYEQF | TRBJ2-1 | TRBV6-5
ASSHPDRGDGYT | TRBJ1-2 | TRBV5-4
ASSEATGRRETQY | TRBJ2-5 | TRBV6-1
ASSLLGDNEQF | TRBJ2-1 | TRBV28
SFTREIEETQY | TRBJ2-5 | TRBV29-1
ASSIYPLNEQF | TRBJ2-1 | TRBV19
ASSSNQPDSLSNQPQH | TRBJ1-5 | TRBV28
ASSALPDSVYNEQF | TRBJ2-1 | TRBV6-4
SARVNTEAF | TRBJ1-1 | TRBV20-1
ASSPTGVHYNEQF | TRBJ2-1 | TRBV7-9
ASSLAGRDGYEQY | TRBJ2-7 | TRBV5-1
ASSESGGYQPQH | TRBJ1-5 | TRBV25-1